The rows below give T cell receptor beta chains drawn from one sample of a study of T cell responses to AZD1222 COVID-19 vaccine. Sequenced by immunoSEQ multiplex PCR; TCRdb stores in-frame clones only, minus some. The sample includes about 53,000 clones, about four fifths seen only once; the top ten take roughly a quarter. Material: peripheral blood, obtained on day 0 of AZD1222 vaccination. The receptors shown here come from an adult in good health. Each CDR3 is given with its conserved first and last residue. The D gene is left open where the match is weak. Not every row has a clone size; where given, it reads once, few, many or a size class.

V	D	J	size	DNA	CDR3
TRBV7-8	TRBD2	TRBJ2-1	NA	TGTGCCAGCAGCTTCCCTAGCGGGAGCTATGAGCAGTTCTTC	CASSFPSGSYEQFF
TRBV7-3	NA	TRBJ1-5	once	TGTGCCAGCAGCTTAGGGGGGCGCAATCAGCCCCAGCATTTT	CASSLGGRNQPQHF
TRBV19	NA	TRBJ2-2	NA	TGTGCCAGTAGTATAGAGACAGCAACCGGGGAGCTGTTTTTT	CASSIETATGELFF
TRBV14	NA	TRBJ2-7	NA	TGTGCCAGCAGCCCCCGGTCCTACGAGCAGTACTTC	CASSPRSYEQYF
TRBV5-1	NA	TRBJ2-7	NA	TGCGCCAGCAGCTTAGACACTGGCAGCTACGAGCAGTACTTC	CASSLDTGSYEQYF
TRBV18	NA	TRBJ1-2	NA	TGTGCCAGCTCACCTGAGAGGGACGGTGCCTCTATGGGCTACACCTTC	CASSPERDGASMGYTF
TRBV6-5	NA	TRBJ1-2	NA	TGTGCCAGCACCAAGGACAACTATGGCTACACCTTC	CASTKDNYGYTF
TRBV7-8	NA	TRBJ1-5	NA	TGTGCCAGCAGCCCCGGGGGAGGGGCCAATCAGCCCCAGCATTTT	CASSPGGGANQPQHF
TRBV18	TRBD1	TRBJ2-7	NA	TGTGCCAGCTCGTCACAGGGGGCGCAGGAGCAGTACTTC	CASSSQGAQEQYF
TRBV5-4	NA	TRBJ1-1	NA	TGTGCCAGCACGCGAGGCGGCGGCCTGAACACTGAAGCTTTCTTT	CASTRGGGLNTEAFF
TRBV19	TRBD1	TRBJ2-5	once	TGTGCCAGTAGTATCTTTACCCTAACAGGGGTTGTAGGCCAAGAGACCCAGTACTTC	CASSIFTLTGVVGQETQYF
TRBV30	NA	TRBJ1-2	NA	TGTGCCTGGAGTCCTTGGGACCGAAATTATGCTAACTATGGCTACACCTTC	CAWSPWDRNYANYGYTF
TRBV9	NA	TRBJ1-1	NA	TGTGCCAGCAGCGATCCCCAAGGGTACAACACTGAAGCTTTCTTT	CASSDPQGYNTEAFF
TRBV6-5	TRBD2	TRBJ2-2	NA	TGTGCCAGCAAGGGAGCGGGACTGAACACCGGGGAGCTGTTTTTT	CASKGAGLNTGELFF
TRBV19	NA	TRBJ1-5	NA	TGTGCCAGTGTTGGGGGTAGCCAGCCCCAGCATTTT	CASVGGSQPQHF
TRBV27	NA	TRBJ1-1	NA	TGTGCCAGCAGTCGAGGGGGGGCAGGACTGAACACTGAAGCTTTCTTT	CASSRGGAGLNTEAFF
TRBV4-3	NA	TRBJ1-3	few	TGCGCCAGCAGCCAAGTCACGGGGGGGGAAGCTGGAAACACCATATATTTT	CASSQVTGGEAGNTIYF
TRBV21-1	NA	TRBJ2-7	NA	TGTGCCAGCAGCAAAGGTCCCAGGGCGGCCTACGAGCAGTACTTC	CASSKGPRAAYEQYF